Given below is one T cell receptor (beta chain) in context. This specimen comes from a study of blood T cell repertoires in COVID-19. Overall study: The analysed material was cDNA or gDNA that came from T cells, B-cell-depleted T cells, or PBMCs.

Germline V gives CDR1 LNHNV, CDR2 YYDKDF (reference sequence). This CDR3 comprises 13 residues. Deletions cut 3 bases from V and 5 bases from J, with 11 bases between. Study processing details: Amplification of reference gene primers was used by the study to estimate nucleated cell counts. TCRdb's copy holds only in-frame clones and misses some; the assay was immunoSEQ multiplex PCR. That table is the source of V, J and clone size, and D and trimming were worked out from the DNA. The sample lists about 56,000 clones, roughly 89% seen once, with approximately 45% in the top ten. V is TRBV15 and J is TRBJ2-7, with D maybe TRBD2 (6 bases). The TCR was taken from a woman aged 55 to 70 with COVID-19, enrolled during active disease. Source material: peripheral blood. The CDR3: CATSRARGNEQYF. For the CDR3, the DNA is TGTGCCACCAGCAGGGCACGGGGGAACGAGCAGTACTTC. Using reference TRBV15 and TRBJ2-7 for the parts outside the CDR3, the full variable domain is DAMVIQNPRYQVTQFGKPVTLSCSQTLNHNVMYWYQQKSSQAPKLLFHYYDKDFNNEADTPDNFQSRRPNTSFCFLDIRSPGLGDTAMYLCATSRARGNEQYFGPGTRLTVT.